Shown below are 31 T cell receptor beta chains from a single sample sequenced in a study of CD8 T cells in Susac syndrome. Reverse transcription of about 0.5 to 1 ug RNA was carried out with random hexamers. TCRdb reprocessed the immunoSEQ multiplex PCR reads with MiXCR, giving one entry per CDR3 protein. The data show 100,000 to 150,000 distinct CDR3 sequences, with around 94% seen just once and approximately 0.22% held by the top ten. Sample: CD8+ T cells from PBMCs. These receptors came from a human donor with Susac syndrome.

Comment on this clonotype: One junction end disagrees with the germline gene, perhaps due to a read error. The chain is built from TRBV7-7 and TRBJ2-3; 7 bases line up with TRBD2. Germline V gives CDR1 SSHAT, CDR2 FNYEAQ (reference sequence). CDR3 length: 14 residues. The CDR3 nucleotides read TGTGCTAGCAGCCCGTCCCTACTAGCGGATACGCAGTATTTT. Residues: CASSPSLLADTQYF. Using reference TRBV7-7 and TRBJ2-3 for the parts outside the CDR3, the full variable domain is GAGVSQSPRYKVTKRGQDVTLRCDPISSHATLYWYQQALGQGPEFLTYFNYEAQPDKSGLPSDRFSAERPEGSISTLTIQRTEQRDSAMYRCASSPSLLADTQYFGPGTRLTVL.

The rearrangement uses TRBV6-2 or TRBV6-3 and TRBJ2-1, with D possibly TRBD2 on 5 matching bases. Germline CDR1 and CDR2: MNHEY and SVGEGT. V was shortened by 6 bases and J by 7 bases, with 10 bases between the two germline ends. The CDR3 loop spans 12 amino acids. The CDR3 region is CASRPTRNEQFF. The CDR3 DNA reads as TGTGCCAGCAGACCTACTAGAAATGAGCAGTTCTTC.

V usage is TRBV28 and J usage is TRBJ1-1; D is undetermined. This CDR3 contains 11 residues. Germline CDR1 is MDHEN and CDR2 is SYDVKM. The germline V and J ends were trimmed by 5 bases and 7 bases, with 8 bases remaining between them. CDR3 nucleotide sequence: TGTGCCAGCAGTCAATCGCTTGAAGCTTTCTTT. Its protein is CASSQSLEAFF.

The chain links TRBV4-1 to TRBJ2-5; 12 nucleotides agree with TRBD2. The germline V gene has CDR1 MGHRA and CDR2 YSYEKL. V lost 1 base to trimming and J lost 5 bases; unmatched junction nucleotides: 11. This CDR3 comprises 18 residues. In DNA form, the CDR3 reads TGCGCCAGCAGCCAAGTCCCTAGCGGGGGGGTTACTTCGGAGACCCAGTACTTC. Its translation is CASSQVPSGGVTSETQYF.

The chain has TRBV2 and TRBJ1-1, with D unclear. The CDR3 loop spans 12 amino acids. CDR1 SNHLY and CDR2 FYNNEI come from the germline V gene. The V gene lost 3 bases and the J gene lost 7 bases, with 9 bases spanning the gap. The CDR3 DNA is TGTGCCAGCAGTGACCCGCCCGATGAAGCTTTCTTT. Translating it yields CASSDPPDEAFF. The whole variable domain, remainder taken from reference TRBV2 and TRBJ1-1, is EPEVTQTPSHQVTQMGQEVILRCVPISNHLYFYWYRQILGQKVEFLVSFYNNEISEKSEIFDDQFSVERPDGSNFTLKIRSTKLEDSAMYFCASSDPPDEAFFGQGTRLTVV.

In its sample, this clonotype was seen once. The chain employs TRBV11-2 and TRBJ1-4; the D gene is possibly TRBD1 (6 bases). The CDR3 is 14 residues long. Germline-derived CDR1 and CDR2 are SGHAT and FQNNGV. Trimming cost V 5 bases and J 5 bases, with 12 bases left between them. CDR3 DNA sequence: TGTGCCAGCAGCGAAGACAGGTTCAATGAAAAACTGTTTTTT. Translated, it gives CASSEDRFNEKLFF.

The chain is built from TRBV21-1 and TRBJ2-3; the DNA was not used to check the table's D call, TRBD1. TRBV21-1 is a pseudogene. The CDR3 sequence is 16 residues long. The CDR3 sequence is CASSKLRGRDTDTQYF. In nucleotides, the CDR3 is TGTGCCAGCAGCAAGCTAAGGGGGCGCGACACAGATACGCAGTATTTT.

This rearrangement joins TRBV20-1 to TRBJ2-7, with TRBD2 matching over 8 bases. CDR3 length equals 14 residues. V dropped 0 bases and J dropped 4; count of bases not matched to a gene: 5. The germline V gene encodes CDR1 DFQATT and CDR2 SNEGSKA (reference sequence). The DNA of the CDR3 is TGCAGTGCTAGAGAGAGCGGGAGTAGATACGAGCAGTACTTC. Its protein is CSARESGSRYEQYF.

V and J are TRBV30 and TRBJ1-2; unclear D gene. Trimming stripped 1 base from V and 6 bases from J, with 9 bases between. There are 12 residues in the CDR3. From germline, CDR1 is GTSNPN and CDR2 SVGIG (reference sequence). In DNA form, the CDR3 reads TGTGCCTGGAGTGGCCCGCGGGATGGCTACACCTTC. Its protein is CAWSGPRDGYTF.

This clonotype showed up just a few times. This rearrangement joins TRBV6-1 to TRBJ2-2; 7 nucleotides align to TRBD2. V was clipped by 3 bases and J by 0 bases; unmatched bases: 1. The CDR3 length is 15 residues. Per the germline V gene, CDR1 is MNHNS and CDR2 is SASEGT. The CDR3 DNA follows: TGTGCCAGCAGTGACACTAGCGCGAACACCGGGGAGCTGTTTTTT. Translated: CASSDTSANTGELFF.

The CDR3 loop reads CASTSSGAGTLEQYF. For the CDR3, the DNA is TGTGCCAGCACGTCCTCAGGGGCTGGAACCCTGGAGCAGTACTTC. The genes are TRBV13 and TRBJ2-7; perhaps TRBD1 as D (6 bases). Germline V gene data show CDR1 as PRHDT and CDR2 as FYEKMQ (reference sequence). CDR3 length: 15 amino acids. V gave up 7 bases and J gave up 7 bases, with 23 bases separating them.

The chain combines TRBV6-5 with TRBJ2-7; tentatively, D is TRBD1 (7 bases). This CDR3 comprises 14 residues. Trimming removed 8 bases at V and 1 base at J, with 15 bases between. Germline CDR1 reads MNHEY; CDR2 reads SVGAGI. CDR3 region: CASARAGGSYEQYF. The CDR3 DNA reads as TGTGCCAGCGCAAGGGCAGGGGGGTCCTACGAGCAGTACTTC.

The chain uses TRBV9 and TRBJ2-5, with D unresolved. Trimming took off 0 bases at V and 3 bases at J, with 9 bases between the two ends. Per germline, CDR1 SGDLS and CDR2 YYNGEE. The CDR3 totals 14 residues. In DNA, the CDR3 is TGTGCCAGCAGCGTAGCTGGAGAAGAAGAGACCCAGTACTTC. Protein product: CASSVAGEEETQYF.

The chain links TRBV20-1 to TRBJ2-1; 8 bases are shared with TRBD2. The V and J ends lost 0 bases and 3 bases, in that order; junction bases with no gene match: 4. The CDR3 has 15 amino acids. Per the germline V gene, CDR1 is DFQATT and CDR2 is SNEGSKA (reference sequence). The CDR3 here is CSARELAEDYNEQFF. The DNA for the CDR3 is TGCAGTGCTAGAGAACTAGCGGAGGACTACAATGAGCAGTTCTTC.

The chain couples TRBV30 to TRBJ1-5; D not resolved. The germline V and J ends were trimmed by 0 bases and 0 bases, with 9 bases remaining between them. The CDR3 totals 15 residues. The germline V gene encodes CDR1 GTSNPN and CDR2 SVGIG (reference sequence). CDR3: CAWSVSAYSNQPQHF. The CDR3 DNA follows: TGTGCCTGGAGTGTCTCGGCTTATAGCAATCAGCCCCAGCATTTT. The full variable domain, completed using reference TRBV30 and TRBJ1-5, is SQTIHQWPATLVQPVGSPLSLECTVEGTSNPNLYWYRQAAGRGLQLLFYSVGIGQISSEVPQNLSASRPQDRQFILSSKKLLLSDSGFYLCAWSVSAYSNQPQHFGDGTRLSIL.

The chain links TRBV12-3 or TRBV12-4 to TRBJ2-5, with 11 bases matching TRBD2. With V trimmed by 0 bases and J by 2 bases, 2 bases remained unmatched. This CDR3 has 16 residues. The CDR3 protein is CASSLATSGAQETQYF. CDR3 DNA sequence: TGTGCCAGCAGTTTAGCGACTAGCGGGGCTCAAGAGACCCAGTACTTC.

This clonotype was seen a few times. The rearrangement joins TRBV6-5 to TRBJ2-7, with TRBD2 matching 9 bases. With V trimmed by 0 bases and J by 0 bases, 0 bases remained unmatched. The CDR3 runs 15 residues. CDR1 and CDR2 from the germline V gene are MNHEY and SVGAGI. CDR3 residues: CASSYSSGSSYEQYF. The CDR3 nucleotides are TGTGCCAGCAGTTACTCTAGCGGGAGCTCCTACGAGCAGTACTTC.

V gene TRBV9 combines with J gene TRBJ2-1; either TRBD1 or TRBD2 may fit D (5 bases each). CDR1 SGDLS and CDR2 YYNGEE come from the germline V gene. The CDR3 spans 15 residues. V gave up 2 bases and J gave up 5 bases, with 14 bases separating them. The CDR3 DNA is TGTGCCAGCAGCGTGTTTGGGGGAAGAAACAATGAGCAGTTCTTC. Its translation: CASSVFGGRNNEQFF.

This clonotype was detected once. This chain connects TRBV5-4 to TRBJ1-2; no firm D call. Germline-derived CDR1 and CDR2 are SGHNT and YYREEE (reference sequence). There are 13 residues in the CDR3. V gave up 6 bases and J gave up 0 bases, with 9 bases separating them. CDR3 sequence reads: CASTPGANYGYTF. The CDR3 coding sequence is TGTGCCAGCACCCCGGGAGCTAACTATGGCTACACCTTC.

The CDR3 DNA follows: TGTGCCACCAGGCGGGGCTACACCTTC. This translates into CATRRGYTF. The genes are TRBV2 and TRBJ1-2; D remains unclear. Trimming left V 10 bases short and J 8 bases short, with 8 bases between. This CDR3 has 9 residues. Per the germline V gene, CDR1 is SNHLY and CDR2 is FYNNEI.

The gene calls are TRBV25-1 and TRBJ1-2, with D uncertain. The CDR3 has 16 amino acids. The germline CDR1 and CDR2 sequences are MGHDK and SYGVNS. V lost 3 bases and J 0 bases, leaving 14 bases between the germline ends. CDR3 residues: CASSETGGPTNYGYTF. Written as DNA, the CDR3 is TGTGCCAGCAGTGAGACTGGCGGGCCTACTAACTATGGCTACACCTTC.

The chain has TRBV3-1 and TRBJ2-5; D uncertain. Germline-derived CDR1 and CDR2 are LGHDT and YNNKEL (reference sequence). The CDR3 extends over 16 amino acids. V lost 4 bases to trimming and J lost 5 bases, with 20 bases between them. The CDR3 sequence: CASSRERIDGWETQYF. In DNA, the CDR3 is TGTGCCAGCAGCCGAGAGAGGATTGATGGTTGGGAGACCCAGTACTTC.

The chain recombines TRBV20-1 with TRBJ2-3; D is unclear. The CDR3 spans 15 residues. V lost 0 bases and J 2 bases, leaving 12 bases between the germline ends. The germline gives CDR1 DFQATT, CDR2 SNEGSKA (reference sequence). CDR3: CSARETLLDTDTQYF. CDR3 bases: TGCAGTGCTAGAGAGACTCTGCTTGACACAGATACGCAGTATTTT.

V is TRBV15 and J is TRBJ2-3; D call uncertain. V was trimmed by 5 bases and J by 1 base, leaving 13 bases between them. Germline assignment: CDR1 LNHNV and CDR2 YYDKDF (reference sequence). CDR3 length: 15 residues. DNA of the CDR3: TGTGCCACCAGCTCTCGACTCGTGGGCACAGATACGCAGTATTTT. It translates to CATSSRLVGTDTQYF.

The chain has TRBV19 and TRBJ2-6; the D is unclear. Trimming shortened V by 9 bases and J by 3 bases, and 6 bases separated the two germline ends. CDR3 length: 12 residues. Germline assignment: CDR1 LNHDA and CDR2 SQIVND (reference sequence). The CDR3 protein is CASQLGANVLTF. For the CDR3, the DNA is TGTGCCAGCCAGCTTGGGGCCAACGTCCTGACTTTC.

This sequence joins TRBV4-3 and TRBJ2-3, with 11 bases identical to TRBD2. After removal of 3 bases from V and 2 bases from J, the junction contained 4 bases not matched to a gene. This CDR3 is 16 amino acids long. Per the germline V gene, CDR1 is LGHNA and CDR2 is YSLEER. The CDR3 loop reads CASSHPTSGATDTQYF. The CDR3 nucleotides are TGCGCCAGCAGCCACCCGACTAGCGGGGCCACAGATACGCAGTATTTT.

This rearrangement joins TRBV7-9 to TRBJ2-7, with 7 nucleotides matching TRBD2. Germline values: CDR1 SEHNR, CDR2 FQNEAQ (reference sequence). The CDR3 length is 14 residues. J lost 2 bases, V lost 3 bases, and 4 bases had no gene match. CDR3 loop: CASSFRDYPYEQYF. In nucleotides, the CDR3 is TGTGCCAGCAGCTTCCGGGACTACCCCTACGAGCAGTACTTC.

This chain connects TRBV7-9 to TRBJ2-5; unclear D gene. Germline assignment: CDR1 SEHNR and CDR2 FQNEAQ (reference sequence). V was clipped by 1 base and J by 2 bases, with 5 bases between them. The CDR3 is 13 residues long. The CDR3 loop reads CASSLVRQETQYF. The CDR3 nucleotides are TGTGCCAGCAGCTTAGTCAGGCAAGAGACCCAGTACTTC.

The V gene is TRBV7-2, the J gene TRBJ2-3; D may be TRBD2 (6 bases). Trimming removed 5 bases from V and 6 bases from J, with 12 bases in between. Germline CDR1 and CDR2: SGHTA and FQGNSA. The CDR3 covers 13 residues. CDR3 coding DNA: TGTGCCAGCAGCCCCCCTAGCGCCGATACGCAGTATTTT. It yields the protein CASSPPSADTQYF.

V is TRBV15 and J is TRBJ2-5; 11 nucleotides match TRBD1. After removal of 0 bases from V and 4 bases from J, the junction contained 4 bases not matched to a gene. From germline, CDR1 is LNHNV and CDR2 YYDKDF (reference sequence). This CDR3 comprises 16 residues. DNA for the CDR3: TGTGCCACCAGCAGAGATCTGGGACAGGGGGGAGAGACCCAGTACTTC. This gives the protein CATSRDLGQGGETQYF.

The J gene is TRBJ2-1, the V gene TRBV3-1, with D perhaps matching TRBD1 or TRBD2 (5 bases each). The V end was cut by 4 bases, the J end by 3 bases, with 16 bases between. The CDR3 has 16 residues. CDR1 is LGHDT, CDR2 YNNKEL, per germline (reference sequence). The CDR3 DNA sequence: TGTGCCAGCAGCCCAGCCGAGGGGCGCTTCTACAATGAGCAGTTCTTC. Translation gives CASSPAEGRFYNEQFF.